The text below deals with one T cell receptor (beta chain). What it binds is not known. The data were taken from a study of cytomegalovirus exposure and HLA in healthy donors. Findings and limits, study-wide: Most sequenced TCRs were rare (though some public TCRs occurred in many donors).

CDR1 is MNHEY and CDR2 is SVGAGI in the germline V gene. The CDR3 spans 16 residues. Trimming cost V 0 bases and J 4 bases, with 12 bases left between them. Primers for the PCR totalled 60 Vbeta and 13 Jbeta. Using immunoSEQ multiplex PCR, the repertoire was profiled, and TCRdb retains in-frame clones only, with some absent. Here the sample spans about 250,000 clones, 80% being singletons. The receptor comes from a girl aged 2 to 9 in good health and CMV-seronegative. The chain uses TRBV6-5 and TRBJ2-2; unclear D gene. The sequenced material came from PBMCs. This chain's CDR3 is CASSYSGQVATGELFF. CDR3 nucleotides: TGTGCCAGCAGTTACTCTGGTCAGGTCGCCACCGGGGAGCTGTTTTTT.